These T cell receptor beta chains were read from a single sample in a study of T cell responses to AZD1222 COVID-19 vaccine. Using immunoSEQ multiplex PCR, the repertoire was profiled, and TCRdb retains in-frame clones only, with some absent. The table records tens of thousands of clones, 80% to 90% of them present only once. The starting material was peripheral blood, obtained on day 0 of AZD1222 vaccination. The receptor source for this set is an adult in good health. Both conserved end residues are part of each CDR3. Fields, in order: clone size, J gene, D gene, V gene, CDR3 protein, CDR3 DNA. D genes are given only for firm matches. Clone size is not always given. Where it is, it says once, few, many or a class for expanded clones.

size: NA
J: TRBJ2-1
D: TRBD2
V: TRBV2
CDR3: CASSDLLAGGNEQFF
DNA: TGTGCCAGCAGTGATCTTCTAGCGGGGGGCAATGAGCAGTTCTTC

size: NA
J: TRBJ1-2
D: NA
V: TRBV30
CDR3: CAWRDAGDYGYTF
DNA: TGTGCCTGGAGGGACGCAGGGGACTATGGCTACACCTTC

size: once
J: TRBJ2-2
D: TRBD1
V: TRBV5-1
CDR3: CASSYGQAYTGELFF
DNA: TGCGCCAGCAGCTACGGACAGGCCTACACCGGGGAGCTGTTTTTT

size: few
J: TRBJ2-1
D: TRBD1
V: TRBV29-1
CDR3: CSVLGQGKINEQFF
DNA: TGCAGCGTTCTTGGACAGGGCAAAATCAATGAGCAGTTCTTC

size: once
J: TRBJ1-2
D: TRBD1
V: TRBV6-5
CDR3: CASSYGAGGSYGYTF
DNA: TGTGCCAGCAGTTATGGGGCAGGGGGGTCCTATGGCTACACCTTC

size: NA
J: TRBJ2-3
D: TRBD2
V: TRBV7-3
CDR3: CASSSAGRLAGQPRNTDTQYF
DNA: TGTGCCAGCAGCTCCGCTGGGCGGCTAGCGGGACAACCCCGGAACACAGATACGCAGTATTTT

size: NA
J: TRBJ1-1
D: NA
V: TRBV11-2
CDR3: CASSSWGAEAFF
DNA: TGTGCCAGCAGCTCCTGGGGCGCTGAAGCTTTCTTT

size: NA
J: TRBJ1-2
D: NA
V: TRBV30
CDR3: CAWSSRRGASYGYTF
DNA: TGTGCCTGGAGTTCTCGTCGGGGGGCTTCCTATGGCTACACCTTC

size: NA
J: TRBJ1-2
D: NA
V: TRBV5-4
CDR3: CASSPPGQRDYGYTF
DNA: TGTGCCTCTAGCCCCCCGGGACAAAGGGACTATGGCTACACCTTC

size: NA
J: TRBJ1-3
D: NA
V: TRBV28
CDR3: CASNQISSGNTIYF
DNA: TGTGCCAGCAATCAAATTTCCTCTGGAAACACCATATATTTT

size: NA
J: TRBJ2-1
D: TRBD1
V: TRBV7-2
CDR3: CASSPPTGQSFFNEQFF
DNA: TGTGCCAGCAGCCCTCCCACGGGACAGAGTTTTTTCAATGAGCAGTTCTTC

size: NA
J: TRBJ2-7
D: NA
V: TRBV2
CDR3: CASSEALHFYYEQYF
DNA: TGTGCCAGCAGTGAAGCGCTGCACTTTTACTACGAGCAGTACTTC

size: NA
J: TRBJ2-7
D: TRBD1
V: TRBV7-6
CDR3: CASSRQGSNYEQYF
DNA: TGTGCCAGCAGCCGACAGGGGTCGAACTACGAGCAGTACTTC

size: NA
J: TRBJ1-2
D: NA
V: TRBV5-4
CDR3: CASSLGTAVNYGYTF
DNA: TGTGCCAGCAGCTTGGGAACCGCTGTCAACTATGGCTACACCTTC

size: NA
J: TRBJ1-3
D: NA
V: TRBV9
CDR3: CASSVGGDGNTIYF
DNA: TGTGCCAGCAGCGTTGGAGGGGATGGAAACACCATATATTTT

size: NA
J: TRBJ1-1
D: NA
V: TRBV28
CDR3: CASTTWDVGTEAFF
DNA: TGTGCCAGCACGACCTGGGACGTGGGCACTGAAGCTTTCTTT

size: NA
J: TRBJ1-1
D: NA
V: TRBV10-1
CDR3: CASSESTSVIGTEAFF
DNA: TGCGCCAGCAGTGAGTCGACTTCGGTTATTGGTACCGAAGCTTTCTTT

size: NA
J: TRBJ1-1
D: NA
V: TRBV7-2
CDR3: CASSLTQGPNTEAFF
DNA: TGTGCCAGCAGCTTAACGCAGGGGCCGAACACTGAAGCTTTCTTT

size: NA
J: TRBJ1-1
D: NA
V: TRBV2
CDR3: CASSRGRTEAFF
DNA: TGTGCCAGCAGCAGGGGCCGGACTGAAGCTTTCTTT

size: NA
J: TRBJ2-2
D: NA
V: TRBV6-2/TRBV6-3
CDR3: CASSYAGALKAGELFF
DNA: TGTGCCAGCAGTTACGCGGGGGCCCTAAAGGCGGGGGAGCTGTTTTTT

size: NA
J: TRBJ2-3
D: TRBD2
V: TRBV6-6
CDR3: CASSYSRGGTTDTQYF
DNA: TGTGCCAGCAGTTACTCCCGGGGGGGAACCACAGATACGCAGTATTTT

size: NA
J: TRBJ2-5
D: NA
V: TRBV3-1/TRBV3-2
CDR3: CASSQDRQETQYF
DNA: TGTGCCAGCAGCCAGGACAGACAAGAGACCCAGTACTTC

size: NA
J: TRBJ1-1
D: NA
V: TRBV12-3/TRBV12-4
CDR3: CASSLKTEAFF
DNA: TGTGCCAGCAGTTTAAAGACTGAAGCTTTCTTT

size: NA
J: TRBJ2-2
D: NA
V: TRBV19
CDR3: CASSRQPSTGELFF
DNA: TGTGCCAGTAGTAGGCAGCCGTCCACCGGGGAGCTGTTTTTT

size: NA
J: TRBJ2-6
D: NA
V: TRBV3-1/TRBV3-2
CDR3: CASSQGGRAGANVLTF
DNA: TGTGCCAGCAGCCAAGGGGGCCGGGCTGGGGCCAACGTCCTGACTTTC

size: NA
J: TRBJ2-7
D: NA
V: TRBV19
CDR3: CASSIDSGSLYDEQYF
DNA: TGTGCCAGTAGTATAGATTCGGGGTCTCTCTACGACGAGCAGTACTTC

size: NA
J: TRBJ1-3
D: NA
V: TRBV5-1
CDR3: CASSLWSGGGNTIYF
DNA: TGCGCCAGCAGCTTGTGGTCGGGTGGTGGAAACACCATATATTTT

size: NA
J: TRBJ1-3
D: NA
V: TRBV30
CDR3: CAWGAGVSSGNTIYF
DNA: TGTGCCTGGGGGGCAGGGGTTTCCTCTGGAAACACCATATATTTT

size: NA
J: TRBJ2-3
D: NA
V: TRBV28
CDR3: CASGLSATDTQYF
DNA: TGTGCCAGCGGCCTTTCCGCCACAGATACGCAGTATTTT

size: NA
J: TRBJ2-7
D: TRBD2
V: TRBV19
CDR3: CASRGLAGGHYEQYF
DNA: TGTGCCAGTAGGGGACTAGCGGGGGGCCACTACGAGCAGTACTTC

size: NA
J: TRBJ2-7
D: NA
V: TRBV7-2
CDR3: CASSYIRDTSYEQYF
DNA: TGTGCCAGCAGCTACATCCGGGACACTTCCTACGAGCAGTACTTC

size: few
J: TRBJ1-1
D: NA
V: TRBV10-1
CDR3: CASRRGTEAFF
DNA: TGCGCCAGCAGAAGGGGAACTGAAGCTTTCTTT